This T cell receptor (beta chain) was documented in a study of T cell repertoires in cytomegalovirus infection (dated by TCRdb to about 2019). About the full investigation: The peptide stimulations were aimed at well-studied HLA-B-restricted epitopes as well as recently identified HLA-C-restricted CMV epitopes, whose presentation resists viral immunomodulation. Because public TCR beta signatures pointed to carriage of CMV infection together with the matching HLA type, the HLA type of each donor mattered for the analysis. What the research found in general, with its limitations: Carriers of CMV infection plus the relevant HLA type were discriminated by the cumulative frequency of public TCR beta family members in the study cohort and in an independent roughly 370-donor cohort. The ex vivo response was dominated by HLA-C-restricted CMV-specific TCR beta clonotypes, and the single most frequent clonotype in two of eight donors was supplied by these HLA-C-restricted clonotypes.

Turning to this clonotype: Which antigen it targets is not known. Base qualities are not at hand, and no much larger clone is one base apart.

Spanning cysteine to phenylalanine, the CDR3 consists of 14 amino acids. The sequence is cut down to CDR3 DNA, 42 bases in frame from base 1. V is pruned by 6 bases and J by 5 bases, leaving 9 bases of the junction without a gene match. The germline V gene gives CDR1 as SNHLY and CDR2 as FYNNEI. The sample's treatment or condition label, decoded: in vitro stimulation with specific CMV peptide epitopes to enrich CMV-specific T cells. The instrument given in TCRdb is Illumina HiSeq 1500. TCRdb cleaned the public reads at Q25 with fastp, built clones with MiXCR and kept in-frame beta chains. Entries that share a CDR3 protein sequence are merged under the most common genes and DNA. This sample lists 450,000 to 650,000 distinct CDR3 sequences; approximately 40% were detected once. The ten biggest clones cover around 50% of the sample.

The receptor chain draws on TRBV2 and TRBJ2-5, and 7 junctional nucleotides match TRBD1. The specimen was cultured PBMCs, collected from culture after CMV antigen stimulation. The TCR was taken from a human donor in good health (CMV status not recorded). Some clones in this sample may be carry-over from other donors' samples. The bases are TGTGCCAGCAGAGTACAGGGGCTGTTGGAGACCCAGTACTTC. Protein translation: CASRVQGLLETQYF.